A selection of T cell receptor beta chains follows, all from one sample in a study of T cells in Graves' hyperthyroidism and ophthalmopathy. Via MiXCR, TCRdb re-called the multiplex PCR reads, giving one row per CDR3 protein. The sample holds roughly 580,000 distinct CDR3 sequences, approximately 14% seen once. The sequencing input was blood. The source of these receptors is a woman in her 30s with Graves' hyperthyroidism that later progressed to Graves' ophthalmopathy. Each CDR3 is given with its conserved first and last residue. D genes are given only for firm matches. Rows may omit the clone size; those that give it use once, few, many or a size class.

v_gene	d_gene	j_gene	abundance	CDR3aa	CDR3nt
TRBV27	.	TRBJ1-2	many	CASSYRANYGYTF	TGTGCCAGCAGTTACAGAGCTAACTATGGCTACACCTTC
TRBV13	TRBD2	TRBJ2-3	many	CASSDSGGAADTQYF	TGTGCCAGCAGCGATAGCGGGGGAGCAGCAGATACGCAGTATTTT
TRBV12-3/TRBV12-4	.	TRBJ1-5	many	CASSLVGGSQNQPQHF	TGTGCCAGCAGTTTAGTCGGTGGCAGTCAAAATCAGCCCCAGCATTTT
TRBV11-2	.	TRBJ2-3	few	CASSPSQYPSTDTQYF	TGTGCCAGCAGCCCAAGCCAGTATCCTAGCACAGATACGCAGTATTTT
TRBV2	TRBD1	TRBJ1-2	many	CASSVQGISYGYTF	TGTGCCAGCAGTGTACAGGGGATAAGCTATGGCTACACCTTC
TRBV15	.	TRBJ2-1	many	CATSRDKPGRGQYNEQFF	TGTGCCACCAGCAGAGATAAACCTGGCAGGGGTCAATACAATGAGCAGTTCTTC
TRBV12-3/TRBV12-4	.	TRBJ1-1	many	CASSGLRDATEAFF	TGTGCCAGCAGTGGCTTGAGGGATGCCACTGAAGCTTTCTTT
TRBV7-2	.	TRBJ2-7	many	CASSPRTGTYEQYF	TGTGCCAGCAGCCCCCGGACGGGAACCTACGAGCAGTACTTC
TRBV28	.	TRBJ1-1	.	CASSPATANTEAFF	TGTGCCAGCAGTCCCGCGACAGCAAACACTGAAGCTTTCTTT
TRBV7-2	.	TRBJ1-1	.	CASSSWGRSGEAFF	TGTGCCAGCAGCAGCTGGGGCCGGTCTGGTGAAGCTTTCTTT
TRBV5-8	.	TRBJ1-4	.	CASSLSGTANFISNEKLFF	TGTGCCAGCAGCTTATCCGGGACCGCCAATTTTATTTCTAATGAAAAACTGTTTTTT
TRBV9	.	TRBJ2-1	many	CASSRSAGDEQFF	TGTGCCAGCAGCCGCTCGGCCGGCGATGAGCAGTTCTTC
TRBV3-1	.	TRBJ1-2	many	CASSQDGKAGGYTF	TGTGCCAGCAGCCAAGATGGGAAGGCGGGCGGCTACACCTTC
TRBV19	TRBD1	TRBJ1-5	few	CASSIIAGGTNQPQHF	TGTGCCAGTAGTATTATTGCAGGGGGCACAAATCAGCCCCAGCATTTT
TRBV7-2	.	TRBJ2-1	many	CASSPGYEQFF	TGTGCCAGCAGCCCGGGTTATGAGCAGTTCTTC
TRBV5-1	.	TRBJ2-7	.	CASSLAPSDLYEQYF	TGCGCCAGCAGCTTGGCGCCTAGCGATCTTTACGAGCAGTACTTC
TRBV29-1	.	TRBJ2-1	few	CSVDEAYNEQFF	TGCAGCGTTGATGAGGCCTACAATGAGCAGTTCTTC
TRBV15	TRBD1	TRBJ1-2	.	CATSGRQGPGNYGYTF	TGTGCCACCAGCGGTCGACAGGGCCCGGGAAACTATGGCTACACCTTC
TRBV9	TRBD2	TRBJ2-7	many	CASSVDGRAHEQYF	TGTGCCAGCAGCGTAGACGGGAGGGCCCACGAGCAGTACTTC
TRBV5-1	.	TRBJ2-7	many	CASKLELAYEQYF	TGCGCCAGCAAGTTGGAACTCGCCTACGAGCAGTACTTC
TRBV3-1	TRBD1	TRBJ1-6	many	CASSPPGTAYSPLHF	TGTGCCAGCAGCCCCCCCGGGACAGCCTATTCACCCCTCCACTTT
TRBV7-2	.	TRBJ2-5	many	CASSPSRETQYF	TGTGCCAGCAGCCCGTCCAGGGAGACCCAGTACTTC
TRBV20-1	.	TRBJ1-4	many	CSARDWGQTNEKLFF	TGCAGTGCTAGAGATTGGGGGCAGACTAATGAAAAACTGTTTTTT
TRBV5-5	.	TRBJ2-5	.	CASSLVLNGGLTQETQYF	TGTGCCAGCAGCTTGGTTTTGAATGGGGGGTTGACACAAGAGACCCAGTACTTC
TRBV11-1	.	TRBJ1-1	many	CASSPLVGEAFF	TGTGCCAGCAGCCCCCTAGTCGGTGAAGCTTTCTTT
TRBV4-1	.	TRBJ2-3	few	CASSRPQTGTLSTDTQYF	TGCGCCAGCAGCCGACCCCAAACAGGGACCCTTAGCACAGATACGCAGTATTTT
TRBV24-1	.	TRBJ2-5	many	CATSDHTGTQETQYF	TGTGCCACCAGTGACCACACAGGGACCCAAGAGACCCAGTACTTC